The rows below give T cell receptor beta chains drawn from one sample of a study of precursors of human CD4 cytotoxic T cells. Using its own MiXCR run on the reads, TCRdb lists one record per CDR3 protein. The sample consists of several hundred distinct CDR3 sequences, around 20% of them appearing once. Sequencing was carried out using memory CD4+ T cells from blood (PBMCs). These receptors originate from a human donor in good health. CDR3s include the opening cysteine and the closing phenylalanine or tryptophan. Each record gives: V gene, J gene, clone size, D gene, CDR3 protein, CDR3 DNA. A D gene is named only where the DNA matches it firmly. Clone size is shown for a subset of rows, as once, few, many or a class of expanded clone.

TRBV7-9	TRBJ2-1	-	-	CASTPAGEQFF	TGTGCCAGCACCCCGGCAGGGGAGCAGTTCTTC
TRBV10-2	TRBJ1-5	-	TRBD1	CASRTGDRNQPQHF	TGCGCCAGCAGAACAGGGGACAGGAATCAGCCCCAGCATTTT
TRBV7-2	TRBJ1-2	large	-	CASSPQMDGYTF	TGTGCCAGCAGTCCCCAGATGGATGGCTACACCTTC
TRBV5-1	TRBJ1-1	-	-	CASSLSGVGVTEAFF	TGCGCCAGCAGCTTGAGCGGGGTCGGGGTGACTGAAGCTTTCTTT
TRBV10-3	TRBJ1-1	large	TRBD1	CAISANAGQGLTFF	TGTGCCATCAGTGCTAACGCGGGACAGGGGTTAACTTTCTTT
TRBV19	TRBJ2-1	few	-	CASSHDGTHNEQFF	TGTGCCAGTAGTCACGACGGGACCCACAATGAGCAGTTCTTC
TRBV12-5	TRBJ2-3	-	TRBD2	CASGPGTKRDTQYF	TGTGCTAGTGGTCCCGGGACTAAGAGAGATACGCAGTATTTT
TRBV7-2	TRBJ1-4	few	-	CASSFSPYREPKGKLFF	TGTGCCAGCAGCTTTTCCCCTTACAGGGAGCCGAAGGGGAAACTGTTTTTT
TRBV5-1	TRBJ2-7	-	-	CASSSDPVRSSYEQYF	TGCGCCAGCAGCTCCGATCCGGTGAGAAGCTCCTACGAGCAGTACTTC
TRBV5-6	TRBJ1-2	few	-	CASSLPDGYGYTF	TGTGCCAGCAGCTTGCCGGACGGCTATGGCTACACCTTC
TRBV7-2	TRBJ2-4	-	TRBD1	CASSLAIRDRQYF	TGTGCCAGCAGCTTAGCTATTCGGGACAGACAGTACTTC
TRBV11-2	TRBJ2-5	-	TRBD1	CASSTGTEETQYF	TGTGCCAGCAGCACCGGGACAGAAGAGACCCAGTACTTC
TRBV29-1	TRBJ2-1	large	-	CSVEAEYNEQFF	TGCAGCGTTGAGGCAGAATACAATGAGCAGTTCTTC
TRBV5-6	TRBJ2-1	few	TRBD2	CASSLGAGGSYNEQFF	TGTGCCAGCAGCTTGGGAGCGGGAGGTTCCTACAATGAGCAGTTCTTC
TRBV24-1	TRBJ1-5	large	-	CATSDSSYQPQHF	TGTGCCACCAGTGATAGTTCCTATCAGCCCCAGCATTTT
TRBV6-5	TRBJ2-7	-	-	CASSPASPREQYF	TGTGCCAGCAGCCCCGCCAGCCCTCGGGAGCAGTACTTC
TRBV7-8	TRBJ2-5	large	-	CASSLARPTNRETQYF	TGTGCCAGCAGCTTAGCTAGACCCACAAACAGAGAGACCCAGTACTTC
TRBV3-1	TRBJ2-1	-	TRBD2	CASSQVSLAGAGYNEQFF	TGTGCCAGCAGCCAAGTGTCGCTAGCGGGAGCTGGCTACAATGAGCAGTTCTTC
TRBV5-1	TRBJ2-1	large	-	CASSLVGDPKKQFF	TGCGCCAGCAGCTTGGTCGGGGACCCCAAAAAACAGTTCTTC
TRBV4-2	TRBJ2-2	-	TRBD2	CASSPLRGAGGSTGELFF	TGTGCCAGCAGCCCCCTTCGGGGCGCGGGAGGGTCAACCGGGGAGCTGTTTTTT
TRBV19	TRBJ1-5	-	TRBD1	CASSSPRGQGAGQPQHF	TGTGCCAGTAGTTCCCCTAGGGGACAGGGGGCTGGTCAGCCCCAGCATTTT
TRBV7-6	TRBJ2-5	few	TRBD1	CASSPWSQGFQETQYF	TGTGCCAGCAGCCCATGGTCACAGGGGTTCCAAGAGACCCAGTACTTC
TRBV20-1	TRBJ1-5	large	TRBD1	CSAPTAGQGAHRNQPQHF	TGCAGTGCTCCAACCGCGGGACAGGGGGCCCATAGGAATCAGCCCCAGCATTTT
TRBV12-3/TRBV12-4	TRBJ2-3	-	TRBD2	CASSPTSGRVSDTQYF	TGTGCCAGCAGCCCTACTAGCGGGAGGGTGTCAGATACGCAGTATTTT
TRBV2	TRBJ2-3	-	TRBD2	CASSELAGVSDTQYF	TGTGCCAGCAGTGAACTAGCGGGAGTCTCAGATACGCAGTATTTT
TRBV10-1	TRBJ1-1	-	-	CASRDQFNTEAFF	TGCGCCAGCAGGGATCAGTTCAACACTGAAGCTTTCTTT
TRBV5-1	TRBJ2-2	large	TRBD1	CASSLTGASDTGELFF	TGCGCCAGCAGCTTGACAGGGGCGTCGGACACCGGGGAGCTGTTTTTT
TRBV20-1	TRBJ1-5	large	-	CSASDRPNQPQHF	TGCAGTGCTTCCGACAGACCTAATCAGCCCCAGCATTTT
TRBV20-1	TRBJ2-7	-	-	CSASPPGAGVSYEQYF	TGCAGTGCTAGTCCCCCGGGAGCGGGCGTCTCCTACGAGCAGTACTTC
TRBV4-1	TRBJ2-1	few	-	CASTGPGRRDNEQFF	TGCGCCAGCACCGGACCGGGACGTCGAGATAATGAGCAGTTCTTC
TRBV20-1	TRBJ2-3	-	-	CSARAPSTSGTDTQYF	TGCAGTGCTAGAGCTCCCTCGACTAGTGGGACAGATACGCAGTATTTT
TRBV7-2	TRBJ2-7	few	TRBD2	CASSPKGGSYYEQYF	TGTGCCAGCAGCCCCAAGGGAGGGTCGTACTACGAGCAGTACTTC
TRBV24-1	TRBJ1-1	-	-	CATSDSQMNTEAFF	TGTGCCACCAGTGATTCCCAAATGAACACTGAAGCTTTCTTT
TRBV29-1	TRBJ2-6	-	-	CSVLQGSGANVLTF	TGCAGCGTCTTACAGGGCTCTGGGGCCAACGTCCTGACTTTC
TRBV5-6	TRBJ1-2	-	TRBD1	CASSRPGQVPGTF	TGTGCCAGCAGCCGCCCGGGACAGGTTCCGGGGACCTTC
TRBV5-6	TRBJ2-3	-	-	CASSAGSITDTQYF	TGTGCCAGCAGCGCGGGGTCTATTACAGATACGCAGTATTTT
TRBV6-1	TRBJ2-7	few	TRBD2	CASTKNSGNSYEQYF	TGTGCCAGCACCAAAAATAGCGGGAACTCCTACGAGCAGTACTTC
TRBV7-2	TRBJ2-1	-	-	CASSLGSAAYNEQFF	TGTGCCAGCAGCTTGGGTAGCGCTGCCTACAATGAGCAGTTCTTC
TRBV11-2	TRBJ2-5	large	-	CASTRSEETQYF	TGTGCCAGCACCCGGTCGGAAGAGACCCAGTACTTC
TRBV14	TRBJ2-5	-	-	CASSQGRRSETQYF	TGTGCCAGCAGCCAAGGCCGGCGGTCAGAGACCCAGTACTTC
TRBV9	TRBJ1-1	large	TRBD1	CASSAQPGQLEAFF	TGTGCCAGCAGCGCACAACCGGGACAGCTTGAAGCTTTCTTT
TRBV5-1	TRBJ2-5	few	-	CASSLGQETQYF	TGCGCCAGCAGCTTGGGACAAGAGACCCAGTACTTC